A selection of T cell receptor beta chains follows, all from one sample in a study of CD8 T cells in Susac syndrome. TCRdb called the immunoSEQ multiplex PCR reads again in MiXCR, with one record for every CDR3 protein. Found here are 150,000 or so distinct CDR3 sequences, about 95% of them singletons; the top ten hold roughly 0.16%. The source material was CD4+ T cells from PBMCs. The receptor source for this set is a human donor with Susac syndrome. Each CDR3 is given with its conserved first and last residue. The listing skips clone size in some rows; elsewhere it reads once, few, many or a size class.

CASSQDEASGASTDTQYF	NA	TRBJ2-3	TRBV4-2
CASSQGSGRGYTF	NA	TRBJ1-2	TRBV3-1
CSALIRTEGRDTQYF	NA	TRBJ2-3	TRBV20-1
CASSQGSAVRSPLHF	once	TRBJ1-6	TRBV3-1
CASRRPGEGRNEQFF	NA	TRBJ2-1	TRBV12-3/TRBV12-4
CASSYSLRQGDYGYTF	NA	TRBJ1-2	TRBV6-5
CASSSSPRQRLMTQFF	NA	TRBJ2-1	TRBV11-2
CSASNGGNIRDTQYF	NA	TRBJ2-3	TRBV20-1
CAISAPQGTGSGSYEQYF	NA	TRBJ2-7	TRBV10-3
CSASGTGGETQYF	once	TRBJ2-5	TRBV29-1
CASSHGLLEQYF	NA	TRBJ2-7	TRBV14
CASSHGGSRGGELFF	NA	TRBJ2-2	TRBV3-1
CASSQGQGATKNIQYF	NA	TRBJ2-4	TRBV4-2
CATSHYARGQVSYEQYF	NA	TRBJ2-7	TRBV15
CASSPRRGPDTQYF	NA	TRBJ2-3	TRBV11-2
CASRHEGSFSSGANVLTF	once	TRBJ2-6	TRBV7-9
CASSSQASYEQYF	NA	TRBJ2-7	TRBV18
CASRAEYQETQYF	NA	TRBJ2-5	TRBV6-1
CASSSRGVGTNEKLFF	NA	TRBJ1-4	TRBV7-8
CASGSGLQETQYF	NA	TRBJ2-5	TRBV12-5
CASSILNTEAFF	NA	TRBJ1-1	TRBV19
CASSKPEGNTEAFF	NA	TRBJ1-1	TRBV21-1
CASSHWDRAYEQYF	NA	TRBJ2-7	TRBV3-1
CASSPTGWTGTNIQYF	NA	TRBJ2-4	TRBV12-3/TRBV12-4
CASSVDPSGGTKETQYF	NA	TRBJ2-5	TRBV9
CSVVTDNYGYTF	NA	TRBJ1-2	TRBV29-1
CASRTGDRETQYF	NA	TRBJ2-5	TRBV12-3/TRBV12-4
CASSTRQGADYGYTF	NA	TRBJ1-2	TRBV27
CASSSGDRQFF	NA	TRBJ2-1	TRBV7-9
CASSLAGVNTEAFF	NA	TRBJ1-1	TRBV7-9
CSARGRGGYYEQYF	NA	TRBJ2-7	TRBV20-1
CASKPPYNSPLHF	NA	TRBJ1-6	TRBV12-3/TRBV12-4
CSAPPLDQGSGDTQYF	NA	TRBJ2-3	TRBV20-1
CATQGPGTDTQYF	once	TRBJ2-3	TRBV6-5
CASSSGAVSRSETQYF	NA	TRBJ2-5	TRBV7-2
CASSVTGTSSEQYF	NA	TRBJ2-7	TRBV9
CASGDRGWYGYTF	NA	TRBJ1-2	TRBV12-3/TRBV12-4
CASSLESNQPQHF	few	TRBJ1-5	TRBV7-2
CSARDLGMWQFF	NA	TRBJ2-1	TRBV20-1
CASSEAATWVATQYF	NA	TRBJ2-3	TRBV6-1
CSVEADGNVNEQYF	NA	TRBJ2-7	TRBV29-1
CASSRSGGSSYEQYF	NA	TRBJ2-7	TRBV3-1
CSVGGQGTEAFF	NA	TRBJ1-1	TRBV29-1
CASSQAQVGYGYTF	NA	TRBJ1-2	TRBV4-2
CASSQDLPGQGNSSPLHF	NA	TRBJ1-6	TRBV4-1